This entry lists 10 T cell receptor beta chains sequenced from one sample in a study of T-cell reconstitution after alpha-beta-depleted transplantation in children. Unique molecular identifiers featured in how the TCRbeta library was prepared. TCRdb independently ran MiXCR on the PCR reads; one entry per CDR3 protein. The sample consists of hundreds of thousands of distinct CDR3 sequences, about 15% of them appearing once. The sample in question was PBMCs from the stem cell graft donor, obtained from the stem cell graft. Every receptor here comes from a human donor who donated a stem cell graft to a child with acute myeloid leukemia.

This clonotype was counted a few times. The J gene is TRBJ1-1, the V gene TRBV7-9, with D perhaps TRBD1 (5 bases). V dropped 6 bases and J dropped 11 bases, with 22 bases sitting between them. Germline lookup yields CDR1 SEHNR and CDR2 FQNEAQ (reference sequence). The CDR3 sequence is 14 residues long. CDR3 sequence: CASRMTAQEEEAFF. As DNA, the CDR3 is TGTGCCAGCAGGATGACAGCCCAAGAAGAGGAGGCTTTCTTT.

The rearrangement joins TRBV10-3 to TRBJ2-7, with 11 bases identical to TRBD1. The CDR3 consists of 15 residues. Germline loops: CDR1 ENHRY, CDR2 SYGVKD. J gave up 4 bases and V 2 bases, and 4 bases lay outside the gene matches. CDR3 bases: TGTGCCATCAGTGAGCCGGACAGGGGGCGGTACGAGCAGTACTTC. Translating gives CAISEPDRGRYEQYF.

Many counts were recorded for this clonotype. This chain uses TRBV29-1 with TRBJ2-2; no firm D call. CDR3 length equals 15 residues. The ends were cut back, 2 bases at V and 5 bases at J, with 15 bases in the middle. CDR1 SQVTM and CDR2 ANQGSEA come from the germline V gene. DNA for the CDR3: TGCAGCGTTGAAATAGCCGGGCCTACGACCGGGGAGCTGTTTTTT. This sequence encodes CSVEIAGPTTGELFF.

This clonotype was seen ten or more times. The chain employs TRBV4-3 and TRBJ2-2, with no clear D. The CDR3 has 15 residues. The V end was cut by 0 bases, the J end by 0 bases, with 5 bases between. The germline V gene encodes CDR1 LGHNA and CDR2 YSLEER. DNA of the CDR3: TGCGCCAGCAGCCAAGATTCCTCGAACACCGGGGAGCTGTTTTTT. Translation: CASSQDSSNTGELFF.

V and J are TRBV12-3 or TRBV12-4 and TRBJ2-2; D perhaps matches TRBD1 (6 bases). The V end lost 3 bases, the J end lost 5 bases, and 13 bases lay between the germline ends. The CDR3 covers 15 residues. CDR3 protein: CASSLWGRNTGELFF. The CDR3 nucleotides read TGTGCCAGCAGTTTGTGGGGGCGGAATACCGGGGAGCTGTTTTTT.

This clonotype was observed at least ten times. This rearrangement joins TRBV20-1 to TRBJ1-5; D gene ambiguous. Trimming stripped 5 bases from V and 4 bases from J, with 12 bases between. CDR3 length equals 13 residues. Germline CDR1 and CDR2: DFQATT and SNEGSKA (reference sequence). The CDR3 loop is CSALSVSNQPQHF. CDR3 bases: TGCAGTGCTTTGTCCGTTTCGAATCAGCCCCAGCATTTT.

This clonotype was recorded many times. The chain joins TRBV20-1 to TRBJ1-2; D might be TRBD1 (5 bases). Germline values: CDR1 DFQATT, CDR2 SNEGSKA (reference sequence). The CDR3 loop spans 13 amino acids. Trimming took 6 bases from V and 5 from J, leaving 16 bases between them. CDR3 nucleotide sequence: TGCAGTGCCATAGCCGGAGGGACGTATGGCTACACCTTC. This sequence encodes CSAIAGGTYGYTF.

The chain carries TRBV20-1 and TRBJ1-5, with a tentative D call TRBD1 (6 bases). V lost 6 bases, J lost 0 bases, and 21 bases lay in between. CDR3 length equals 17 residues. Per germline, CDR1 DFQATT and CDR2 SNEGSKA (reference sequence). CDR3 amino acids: CSATRGGGYDSNQPQHF. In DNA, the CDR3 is TGCAGTGCGACCCGCGGGGGGGGCTACGATAGCAATCAGCCCCAGCATTTT.

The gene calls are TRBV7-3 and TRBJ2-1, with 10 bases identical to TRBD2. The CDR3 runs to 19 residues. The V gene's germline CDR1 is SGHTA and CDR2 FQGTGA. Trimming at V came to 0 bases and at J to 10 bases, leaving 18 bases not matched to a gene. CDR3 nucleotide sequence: TGTGCCAGCAGCTTAACGTCTTTCCTCGGAGCGGGGGGGCGAGGAGAGCAGTTCTTC. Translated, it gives CASSLTSFLGAGGRGEQFF.

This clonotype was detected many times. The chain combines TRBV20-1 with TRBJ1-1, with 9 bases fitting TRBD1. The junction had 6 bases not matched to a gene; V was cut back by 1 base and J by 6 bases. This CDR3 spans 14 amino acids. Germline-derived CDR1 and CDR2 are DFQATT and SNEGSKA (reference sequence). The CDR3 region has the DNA TGCAGTGCTAGAGGGGACAGGGTAAAAGCTGAAGCTTTCTTT. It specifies CSARGDRVKAEAFF.